The 8 T cell receptor beta chains listed next were all sequenced from one sample in a study of T cell therapy after organ transplantation. The antigens for these receptors are not known. Data came from immunoSEQ multiplex PCR; TCRdb stores just in-frame clones and leaves some out. The table has some 48,000 clones, 94% seen once; the top ten hold over 3%. This specimen consisted of CD8+ T cells from blood, obtained before autologous CMV-specific T cell therapy. These receptors came from a human patient who had received a solid organ transplant and had CMV disease.

This chain links TRBV2 with TRBJ2-5; the D gene is possibly TRBD2 (6 bases). The end of the DNA is better explained by TRBJ2-7, so the J call may be wrong. The CDR3 loop spans 14 amino acids. Germline V gene lookup returns CDR1 SNHLY and CDR2 FYNNEI. This CDR3 reads CASRWDWDSYEQYF. CDR3 bases: TGTGCCAGCCGTTGGGACTGGGACTCCTACGAGCAGTACTTC.

The rearrangement joins TRBV19 to TRBJ2-1; TRBD1 aligns across 8 bases. This CDR3 is 15 amino acids long. Germline lookup yields CDR1 LNHDA and CDR2 SQIVND (reference sequence). Unmatched junction bases numbered 9, after V lost 6 bases and J lost 5 bases. CDR3 sequence (DNA): TGTGCCAGTAGCATCCTCCAGGGGGCTCACAATGAGCAGTTCTTC. As protein: CASSILQGAHNEQFF.

This clone was recorded once. This chain connects TRBV6-1 to TRBJ2-7; D gene ambiguous. This CDR3 comprises 14 residues. V was pared by 1 base and J by 2 bases, with 9 bases between. CDR1 and CDR2 (germline): MNHNS, SASEGT. Here the CDR3 reads CASSEGFETYEQYF. The DNA of the CDR3 is TGTGCCAGCAGTGAAGGGTTCGAGACCTACGAGCAGTACTTC.

This clone was counted only a few times. This chain joins TRBV6-5 and TRBJ2-1; 7 nucleotides match TRBD2. J gave up 4 bases and V 6 bases, and 9 bases lay outside the gene matches. Germline V gene sequence: CDR1 MNHEY, CDR2 SVGAGI. The CDR3 is made up of 15 amino acids. The CDR3 region has the DNA TGTGCCAGCAGCTCTAGCGGAAGAAGATACAATGAGCAGTTCTTC. Its protein is CASSSSGRRYNEQFF.

This chain uses TRBV6-5 with TRBJ1-1; 11 bases align to TRBD1. Germline V lookup: CDR1 MNHEY, CDR2 SVGAGI. Trimming took 2 bases from V and 5 from J; bases not matched to a gene: 4. The CDR3 is 15 amino acids. CDR3 loop: CASSYGQGARTEAFF. The CDR3 DNA follows: TGTGCCAGCAGTTACGGACAGGGGGCGAGAACTGAAGCTTTCTTT.

This chain links TRBV7-9 with TRBJ2-7; TRBD1 is a possible D gene (6 bases). The CDR3 totals 18 residues. CDR1 and CDR2 from the germline V gene are SEHNR and FQNEAQ (reference sequence). V dropped 5 bases and J dropped 0 bases, with 23 bases sitting between them. This CDR3 reads CASSNTRGNRDPSYEQYF. CDR3 DNA: TGTGCCAGCAGCAATACACGTGGGAACAGGGATCCCTCCTACGAGCAGTACTTC.

The chain couples TRBV2 to TRBJ1-2; D uncertain. The CDR3 runs 13 residues. CDR1 and CDR2 from the germline V gene are SNHLY and FYNNEI. V dropped 6 bases and J dropped 4 bases, with 12 bases sitting between them. The CDR3 region has the DNA TGTGCCAGCAGCCTTTCCCAATTCTATGGCTACACCTTC. Protein product: CASSLSQFYGYTF.

The rearrangement joins TRBV4-3 to TRBJ1-2; D may be TRBD1 (5 bases). The V gene's germline CDR1 is LGHNA and CDR2 YSLEER. This CDR3 has 15 amino acids. V was pared by 2 bases and J by 1 base, with 11 bases between. The CDR3 nucleotides are TGCGCCAGCAGCCAATCCCCCGGGGGTAACTATGGCTACACCTTC. This sequence encodes CASSQSPGGNYGYTF.